This T cell receptor beta chain stems from a study of cytomegalovirus exposure and HLA in healthy donors. Looking at the study overall: Inside one of the first data releases sat about 85 million unique TCRs taken from HLA-typed donors. The study's findings and limits: Most TCRs appeared rarely, but some public TCRs recurred in many donors. In a later analysis, the majority of CMV-associated beta chains seemingly showed HLA restriction.

The PCR employed 60 Vbeta primers together with 13 Jbeta primers. Produced via immunoSEQ multiplex PCR; TCRdb's table is partial and in-frame only. The sample yields 100,000 to 140,000 clones, around 77% seen once. Turning to this clone: The target antigen is unknown.

The ends lost 3 bases at V and 5 bases at J; junction bases unmatched: 2. Germline CDR1 KGHSH, CDR2 LQKENI. This CDR3 spans 13 amino acids. This receptor was identified in a male donor in good health and CMV-seronegative. J is TRBJ2-5 and V is TRBV18; 8 positions match TRBD1. Sequenced material: PBMCs. DNA of the CDR3: TGTGCCAGCTCACCGACAGGGGCTGAGACCCAGTACTTC. This codes for CASSPTGAETQYF.